This passage covers 26 T cell receptor beta chains from one sample sequenced in a study of cytomegalovirus exposure and HLA in healthy donors. Libraries were prepared by immunoSEQ multiplex PCR; TCRdb keeps only in-frame clonotypes and omits some of them. The table shows 75,000 to 85,000 clones, with approximately 90% occurring only once. The sample taken for sequencing was PBMCs. The source of these receptors is a man under 40 in good health and CMV-seronegative.

This chain connects TRBV25-1 to TRBJ1-4; 10 positions match TRBD1. This CDR3 contains 16 residues. The germline gives CDR1 MGHDK, CDR2 SYGVNS. V lost 3 bases, J lost 8 bases, and 9 bases stayed unmatched. The CDR3 region has the DNA TGTGCCAGCAGTGAGGACCGGACAGGGGGACTCGAAAAACTGTTTTTT. It encodes CASSEDRTGGLEKLFF.

The chain has TRBV25-1 and TRBJ2-5, with TRBD1 matching 11 bases. V shed 6 bases, J shed 4 bases, and the junction held 7 bases outside the gene matches. The CDR3 totals 15 residues. The V gene's germline CDR1 is MGHDK and CDR2 SYGVNS. The CDR3 protein is CASRWTGGAGETQYF. The CDR3 nucleotides read TGTGCCAGCAGGTGGACAGGGGGCGCGGGAGAGACCCAGTACTTC.

The chain employs TRBV4-2 and TRBJ2-1; 9 bases are shared with TRBD2. J was trimmed by 10 bases and V by 1 base; bases with no gene match: 11. Germline assignment: CDR1 LGHNA and CDR2 YNFKEQ. This CDR3 is 16 amino acids long. CDR3 protein: CASSQGLAGRPGEQFF. Written as DNA, the CDR3 is TGTGCCAGCAGCCAAGGTCTAGCGGGACGGCCGGGGGAGCAGTTCTTC.

The V call is TRBV6-1, the J call TRBJ2-3; 8 bases fit TRBD1. The CDR3 contains 15 residues. CDR1 MNHNS and CDR2 SASEGT come from the germline V gene. Trimming cost V 3 bases and J 2 bases; bases outside gene matches: 4. Written as DNA, the CDR3 is TGTGCCAGCAGTGATCGCAGGGGGCTCACAGATACGCAGTATTTT. This sequence encodes CASSDRRGLTDTQYF.

The chain carries TRBV6-6 and TRBJ1-2; TRBD1 matches at 10 bases. Trimming removed 6 bases from V and 4 bases from J; junction bases left unmatched: 5. Germline lookup yields CDR1 MNHNY and CDR2 SVGAGI (reference sequence). The length of the CDR3 is 14 residues. CDR3 sequence reads: CASREGQGTYGYTF. The CDR3 DNA reads as TGTGCCAGCAGGGAGGGACAGGGGACCTATGGCTACACCTTC.

The chain has TRBV4-1 and TRBJ1-4; weak D call: TRBD1 (5 bases). There are 15 residues in the CDR3. CDR1 MGHRA and CDR2 YSYEKL come from the germline V gene. The V gene lost 4 bases and the J gene lost 0 bases, with 9 bases spanning the gap. CDR3 nucleotides: TGCGCCAGCAGCCCCCGGGGGGCAACTAATGAAAAACTGTTTTTT. This translates into CASSPRGATNEKLFF.

The genes are TRBV4-1 and TRBJ2-2; perhaps TRBD1 as D (6 bases). Trimming took 5 bases from V and 5 from J, leaving 15 bases between them. Germline V gives CDR1 MGHRA, CDR2 YSYEKL. This CDR3 comprises 15 residues. As DNA, the CDR3 is TGCGCCAGCAGCTACCATACAGGGAAAACCGGGGAGCTGTTTTTT. Translating gives CASSYHTGKTGELFF.

This chain links TRBV11-1 with TRBJ2-3, with TRBD1 matching over 8 bases. Germline assignment: CDR1 SGHAT and CDR2 FQDESV (reference sequence). V lost 5 bases to trimming and J lost 4 bases; unmatched junction nucleotides: 8. CDR3 length: 15 residues. The DNA of the CDR3 is TGTGCCAGCAGCCTACGAGGACAGGGCCCAGATACGCAGTATTTT. Translated, it gives CASSLRGQGPDTQYF.

The rearrangement links TRBV5-4 to TRBJ2-3, with TRBD1 matching 8 bases. The ends lost 6 bases at V and 4 bases at J; junction bases unmatched: 7. The CDR3 totals 14 residues. Germline CDR1 is SGHNT and CDR2 is YYREEE (reference sequence). The CDR3 nucleotides read TGTGCCAGCACCACCTGGGGACAGGCAGATACGCAGTATTTT. Translation: CASTTWGQADTQYF. Full variable domain (remainder filled in from reference TRBV5-4 and TRBJ2-3): ETGVTQSPTHLIKTRGQQVTLRCSSQSGHNTVSWYQQALGQGPQFIFQYYREEENGRGNFPPRFSGLQFPNYSSELNVNALELDDSALYLCASTTWGQADTQYFGPGTRLTVL.

Notes on this clone: Relative to the germline gene, one junction end is altered; a read error may explain this. CDR3 in DNA: TGTGCTAGCAGCTCTACTACGGGCCAAGGGGGCGGTGAGCAGTTCTTC. Its protein is CASSSTTGQGGGEQFF. The chain carries TRBV7-7 and TRBJ2-1; 7 bases match TRBD1. From germline, CDR1 is SSHAT and CDR2 FNYEAQ (reference sequence). The CDR3 covers 16 residues.

This clone showed up just once. The chain employs TRBV13 and TRBJ1-3; possible D gene TRBD1, 5 bases. Per the germline V gene, CDR1 is PRHDT and CDR2 is FYEKMQ (reference sequence). Trimming took off 5 bases at V and 3 bases at J, with 11 bases between the two ends. The CDR3 has 14 residues. Here the CDR3 DNA reads TGTGCCAGCAGCCGGGGGGGAGGTGGAAACACCATATATTTT. It is translated as CASSRGGGGNTIYF.

V gene TRBV10-2 combines with J gene TRBJ2-2, with 7 nucleotides matching TRBD1. The germline V gene has CDR1 WSHSY and CDR2 SAAADI. The CDR3 contains 15 residues. This CDR3 is CAGRTGERNTGELFF. The CDR3 DNA is TGCGCAGGCCGAACAGGGGAAAGGAACACCGGGGAGCTGTTTTTT.

CDR3 region: CASSLGSANTGELFF. Written as DNA, the CDR3 is TGTGCCAGCAGCTTGGGGAGCGCGAACACCGGGGAGCTGTTTTTT. This rearrangement joins TRBV11-3 to TRBJ2-2; a weak D match, TRBD2 (5 bases). Germline V gene sequence: CDR1 SGHNT, CDR2 YENEEA. The V end was cut by 3 bases, the J end by 0 bases, with 8 bases between. The CDR3 consists of 15 residues.

The J gene is TRBJ2-3, the V gene TRBV15; D unclear. Trimming took 0 bases from V and 1 from J, leaving 11 bases between them. The CDR3 runs 16 residues. CDR1 and CDR2 (germline): LNHNV, YYDKDF (reference sequence). This chain's CDR3 is CATSRDLTGRTDTQYF. In DNA form, the CDR3 reads TGTGCCACCAGCAGAGATCTTACCGGTCGCACAGATACGCAGTATTTT.

The V gene is TRBV11-2, the J gene TRBJ1-4; 7 nucleotides align to TRBD1. The CDR3 runs 14 residues. The trim removed 5 bases at V and 8 bases at J, leaving 8 bases unmatched. CDR1 and CDR2 (germline): SGHAT, FQNNGV. The CDR3 loop reads CASSLTGVVEKLFF. For the CDR3, the DNA is TGTGCCAGCAGCCTCACAGGGGTGGTAGAAAAACTGTTTTTT.

The genes are TRBV4-2 and TRBJ1-5; 8 nucleotides line up with TRBD1. The trim removed 4 bases at V and 7 bases at J, leaving 15 bases unmatched. Germline CDR1 reads LGHNA; CDR2 reads YNFKEQ. The CDR3 consists of 17 residues. The CDR3: CASSPNNGQGARQPQHF. The CDR3 nucleotides are TGTGCCAGCAGCCCCAATAACGGGCAGGGGGCACGGCAGCCCCAGCATTTT.

The genes are TRBV4-1 and TRBJ1-4, with D perhaps TRBD1 (5 bases). V shed 4 bases and J shed 4 bases, with 10 bases lying between them. This CDR3 region has 14 residues. The germline V gene has CDR1 MGHRA and CDR2 YSYEKL. The DNA of the CDR3 is TGCGCCAGCAGCCGAAGACAGCTTAATGAAAAACTGTTTTTT. This sequence encodes CASSRRQLNEKLFF.

The V gene is TRBV6-5, the J gene TRBJ1-2; D perhaps matches TRBD1 (5 bases). Looked up from germline, CDR1 is MNHEY and CDR2 is SVGAGI. Trimming took off 6 bases at V and 6 bases at J, with 17 bases between the two ends. This CDR3 is built from 14 residues. Written as DNA, the CDR3 is TGTGCCAGCAGCCCCGCGGGGGGTCGGGATGGCTACACCTTC. Its translation is CASSPAGGRDGYTF.

The chain links TRBV6-1 to TRBJ2-3; 8 nucleotides match TRBD2. Germline V gives CDR1 MNHNS, CDR2 SASEGT. This CDR3 comprises 19 residues. V shed 2 bases, J shed 3 bases, and the junction held 16 bases outside the gene matches. CDR3 sequence: CASSEHLSGGRLPTDTQYF. The DNA of the CDR3 is TGTGCCAGCAGTGAACATTTAAGCGGGGGCCGCCTTCCAACAGATACGCAGTATTTT.

V usage is TRBV2 and J usage is TRBJ1-2; maybe TRBD1 (5 bases). Germline CDR1 and CDR2: SNHLY and FYNNEI. V was pared by 6 bases and J by 7 bases, with 12 bases between. CDR3 length equals 12 residues. The CDR3, as DNA: TGTGCCAGCAGCCTGGGGGGGGTTGGCTACACCTTC. Translating gives CASSLGGVGYTF.

CDR3 residues: CASSPLQGQGAAFF. The CDR3 DNA is TGTGCCAGCAGTCCCCTCCAAGGACAGGGGGCAGCTTTCTTT. The chain recombines TRBV11-2 with TRBJ1-1; TRBD1 matches at 11 bases. Trimming took 6 bases from V and 10 from J; bases not matched to a gene: 10. The CDR3 contains 14 residues. From germline, CDR1 is SGHAT and CDR2 FQNNGV.

This clone was detected only once. The genes are TRBV18 and TRBJ2-4, with 7 bases fitting TRBD1. With V trimmed by 3 bases and J by 6 bases, 11 bases remained unmatched. CDR3 size: 16 residues. Germline values: CDR1 KGHSH, CDR2 LQKENI. CDR3 sequence (DNA): TGTGCCAGCTCACCTCGAACGACAGGGAAAATAAACATTCAGTACTTC. It is translated as CASSPRTTGKINIQYF.

CDR3 sequence (DNA): TGTGCCAGCAGTGACACGGGAACATATGGCTACACCTTC. This translates into CASSDTGTYGYTF. V gene TRBV7-2 combines with J gene TRBJ1-2, with unresolved D. Trimming cost V 6 bases and J 5 bases, with 13 bases left between them. The CDR3 runs to 13 residues. In germline, CDR1 is SGHTA, CDR2 FQGNSA.

This clone was counted a single time. This chain connects TRBV19 to TRBJ1-5; D perhaps matches TRBD1 (5 bases). V was pared by 7 bases and J by 4 bases, with 11 bases between. This CDR3 spans 13 amino acids. Germline V gene data show CDR1 as LNHDA and CDR2 as SQIVND (reference sequence). As DNA, the CDR3 is TGTGCCAGTAATAACAGGTTTAATCAGCCCCAGCATTTT. Translation gives CASNNRFNQPQHF.

The V gene is TRBV7-2, the J gene TRBJ2-1; the match to TRBD2 covers 8 bases. V gave up 6 bases and J gave up 1 base; unmatched junction bases: 8. The CDR3 length is 16 residues. Per the germline V gene, CDR1 is SGHTA and CDR2 is FQGNSA. This CDR3 is CASRSRSGASYNEQFF. CDR3 coding DNA: TGTGCCAGCAGGTCCCGTAGCGGGGCGTCCTACAATGAGCAGTTCTTC.

V gene TRBV5-4 combines with J gene TRBJ1-6; D gene uncertain. The germline V gene has CDR1 SGHNT and CDR2 YYREEE (reference sequence). The CDR3 is made up of 17 amino acids. The V end was cut by 0 bases, the J end by 9 bases, with 19 bases between. The CDR3 nucleotides read TGTGCCAGCAGCTTGGACCTTACGACAAGCGGCCGTTCACCCCTCCACTTT. Encoded protein: CASSLDLTTSGRSPLHF.